Below, 28 T cell receptor beta chains from the same sample are listed, as sequenced in a study of shared T cell receptors in the human thymus. The table came from immunoSEQ multiplex PCR; TCRdb's copy has only in-frame clones and leaves some out. Of 500,000 to 850,000 clones in the sample, 80% to 90% were seen once. The same data also went into a second study, on human thymus T cells.

Material: thymocytes. Source of these receptors: a boy in the first two years of life with a congenital heart defect.

About this clone itself: This sample includes further DNA sequences coding for the same CDR3. This chain joins TRBV5-6 and TRBJ1-5; D gene ambiguous. This CDR3 contains 14 residues. V was shortened by 2 bases and J by 3 bases, with 9 bases between the two germline ends. Germline V gene sequence: CDR1 SGHDT, CDR2 YYEEEE. The CDR3 region has the DNA TGTGCCAGCAGCTTAGGAGGGAACAATCAGCCCCAGCATTTT. It specifies CASSLGGNNQPQHF. Looking up the rest from reference TRBV5-6 and TRBJ1-5 gives the full variable domain: DAGVTQSPTHLIKTRGQQVTLRCSPKSGHDTVSWYQQALGQGPQFIFQYYEEEERQRGNFPDRFSGHQFPNYSSELNVNALLLGDSALYLCASSLGGNNQPQHFGDGTRLSIL.

This clone was found a few times. The chain combines TRBV7-2 with TRBJ1-5; D remains unclear. Germline values: CDR1 SGHTA, CDR2 FQGNSA. The CDR3 is 14 residues long. Trimming took off 5 bases at V and 3 bases at J, with 11 bases between the two ends. CDR3 protein: CASSENRFNQPQHF. The CDR3 DNA sequence: TGTGCCAGCAGCGAAAACAGATTCAATCAGCCCCAGCATTTT.

The genes are TRBV9 and TRBJ2-2; 11 bases agree with TRBD2. V trimming: 4 bases; J trimming: 2 bases; junction bases outside the gene matches: 10. The CDR3 runs to 18 residues. CDR1 and CDR2 (germline): SGDLS, YYNGEE. The CDR3 reads CASSKRLAGFINTGELFF. Written as DNA, the CDR3 is TGTGCCAGCAGCAAAAGACTAGCGGGGTTCATAAACACCGGGGAGCTGTTTTTT.

The V call is TRBV27, the J call TRBJ2-5; D is undetermined. The DNA matches TRBJ2-7 better at its end, which makes the J call doubtful. CDR3 size: 15 residues. From germline, CDR1 is MNHEY and CDR2 SMNVEV (reference sequence). Here the CDR3 DNA reads TGTGCCAGCAGTTTCGAACTCTTGCCCCCCTACGAGCAGTACTTC. This encodes CASSFELLPPYEQYF.

The chain uses TRBV19 and TRBJ1-1; possible D gene TRBD1, 5 bases. Germline V CDR1 and CDR2: LNHDA, SQIVND (reference sequence). The CDR3 covers 14 residues. V was cut by 7 bases and J by 0 bases, with 12 bases left in between. DNA for the CDR3: TGTGCCAGTATCCTCTCGACAGTGAACACTGAAGCTTTCTTT. This translates into CASILSTVNTEAFF. The variable domain in full, completed from reference TRBV19 and TRBJ1-1, reads DGGITQSPKYLFRKEGQNVTLSCEQNLNHDAMYWYRQDPGQGLRLIYYSQIVNDFQKGDIAEGYSVSREKKESFPLTVTSAQKNPTAFYLCASILSTVNTEAFFGQGTRLTVV.

This clone came up once. The chain links TRBV4-3 to TRBJ2-1, with TRBD2 identical over 14 bases. The CDR3 contains 16 residues. Germline V gene data show CDR1 as LGHNA and CDR2 as YSLEER. Trimming cost V 6 bases and J 7 bases; bases outside gene matches: 8. DNA for the CDR3: TGCGCCAGCAGTCAGAACCGGACTAGCGGGAGGAATGAGCAGTTCTTC. This gives the protein CASSQNRTSGRNEQFF.

The J gene is TRBJ2-7, the V gene TRBV28; maybe TRBD2 (5 bases). Germline CDR1 reads MDHEN; CDR2 reads SYDVKM. The V gene lost 2 bases and the J gene lost 0 bases, with 11 bases spanning the gap. The CDR3 length is 15 residues. The CDR3 DNA is TGTGCCAGCAGTTTAGTTCCCGGGATCTCCTACGAGCAGTACTTC. Translation gives CASSLVPGISYEQYF.

The rearrangement links TRBV30 to TRBJ1-1; the D gene is possibly TRBD1 (5 bases). Trimming stripped 0 bases from V and 0 bases from J, with 14 bases between. This CDR3 has 16 residues. Germline V lookup: CDR1 GTSNPN, CDR2 SVGIG (reference sequence). CDR3 region: CAWSVGRGRMNTEAFF. The CDR3 DNA reads TGTGCCTGGAGTGTAGGCCGGGGGAGGATGAACACTGAAGCTTTCTTT.

The V gene is TRBV10-3, the J gene TRBJ2-3; 8 bases agree with TRBD1. V shed 5 bases and J 1 base; nucleotides not matched to a gene: 5. The germline V gene encodes CDR1 ENHRY and CDR2 SYGVKD. The CDR3 is 15 amino acids. The CDR3 region has the DNA TGTGCCATCAGTTATGACAGGGGCGGCACAGATACGCAGTATTTT. Residues: CAISYDRGGTDTQYF.

This chain connects TRBV15 to TRBJ2-1; TRBD2 aligns across 8 bases. V was clipped by 8 bases and J by 3 bases; unmatched bases: 9. Germline V gives CDR1 LNHNV, CDR2 YYDKDF (reference sequence). This CDR3 is built from 15 residues. CDR3: CATHFTGGIYNEQFF. DNA of the CDR3: TGTGCCACCCATTTTACGGGGGGGATCTACAATGAGCAGTTCTTC.

This sequence joins TRBV5-6 and TRBJ1-1, with D possibly matching TRBD1 (6 bases). Trimming removed 2 bases at V and 3 bases at J, with 11 bases between. Germline loops: CDR1 SGHDT, CDR2 YYEEEE. CDR3 length: 14 amino acids. CDR3 protein: CASSFRKGDTEAFF. In DNA, the CDR3 is TGTGCCAGCAGCTTCAGGAAGGGGGACACTGAAGCTTTCTTT.

This clone was counted between two and nine times. The same CDR3 is also encoded by other DNA sequences in this sample. The rearrangement joins TRBV15 to TRBJ1-4, with 7 bases identical to TRBD1. V was pared by 1 base and J by 0 bases, with 2 bases of the junction left unmatched. CDR3 length equals 16 residues. Per germline, CDR1 LNHNV and CDR2 YYDKDF (reference sequence). The CDR3 reads CATSRGQGATNEKLFF. The CDR3 DNA sequence: TGTGCCACCAGCAGAGGACAGGGTGCAACTAATGAAAAACTGTTTTTT.

V is TRBV4-1 and J is TRBJ2-1; 11 nucleotides agree with TRBD2. The CDR3 consists of 16 residues. CDR1 is MGHRA and CDR2 is YSYEKL in the germline V gene. V dropped 1 base and J dropped 6; count of bases not matched to a gene: 5. The CDR3 loop reads CASSQALAGVPNEQFF. DNA of the CDR3: TGCGCCAGCAGCCAAGCACTAGCGGGAGTCCCCAATGAGCAGTTCTTC.

Only a few counts were recorded for this clone. The rearrangement uses TRBV19 and TRBJ1-4; D perhaps matches TRBD1 (5 bases). The CDR3 loop spans 13 amino acids. Germline V gives CDR1 LNHDA, CDR2 SQIVND (reference sequence). V was trimmed by 6 bases and J by 4 bases, leaving 9 bases between them. The DNA for the CDR3 is TGTGCCAGTAGCCGACAGTTTAATGAAAAACTGTTTTTT. It yields the protein CASSRQFNEKLFF.

DNA for the CDR3: TGTGCCAGCAGCGCCCACCTCCGGGACTACCATCCGGGAGATACGCAGTATTTT. It translates to CASSAHLRDYHPGDTQYF. The V gene is TRBV5-4, the J gene TRBJ2-3, with TRBD2 identical over 7 bases. V was pared by 4 bases and J by 5 bases, with 19 bases of the junction left unmatched. Germline loops: CDR1 SGHNT, CDR2 YYREEE (reference sequence). The CDR3 is 18 amino acids.

Only a few counts were recorded for this clone. This chain uses TRBV30 with TRBJ2-1; D might be TRBD2 (7 bases). Germline-derived CDR1 and CDR2 are GTSNPN and SVGIG (reference sequence). Trimming took 4 bases from V and 6 from J, leaving 22 bases between them. This CDR3 is 16 amino acids long. The CDR3 is CAWNRGVRGLSNEQFF. The CDR3 nucleotides are TGTGCCTGGAACCGGGGGGTCAGGGGCCTTAGCAATGAGCAGTTCTTC. Full variable domain (outside the CDR3, taken from reference TRBV30 and TRBJ2-1): SQTIHQWPATLVQPVGSPLSLECTVEGTSNPNLYWYRQAAGRGLQLLFYSVGIGQISSEVPQNLSASRPQDRQFILSSKKLLLSDSGFYLCAWNRGVRGLSNEQFFGPGTRLTVL.

J is TRBJ2-7 and V is TRBV5-4, with 14 bases aligning to TRBD2. Looked up from germline, CDR1 is SGHNT and CDR2 is YYREEE (reference sequence). The V and J ends lost 1 base and 8 bases, in that order; junction bases with no gene match: 11. CDR3 length: 17 amino acids. This CDR3 is CASSLKWGTSGGVQQYF. DNA for the CDR3: TGTGCCAGCAGCTTGAAGTGGGGGACTAGCGGGGGAGTGCAGCAGTACTTC.

The genes are TRBV5-1 and TRBJ1-1; TRBD1 matches 8 bases. The trim removed 3 bases at V and 0 bases at J, leaving 10 bases unmatched. The CDR3 is 17 residues long. Germline assignment: CDR1 SGHRS and CDR2 YFSETQ. The DNA for the CDR3 is TGCGCCAGCAGCTCCCGGGACAGGTCATCAATGAACACTGAAGCTTTCTTT. Its translation is CASSSRDRSSMNTEAFF. The complete variable domain, with remaining parts taken from reference TRBV5-1 and TRBJ1-1, reads KAGVTQTPRYLIKTRGQQVTLSCSPISGHRSVSWYQQTPGQGLQFLFEYFSETQRNKGNFPGRFSGRQFSNSRSEMNVSTLELGDSALYLCASSSRDRSSMNTEAFFGQGTRLTVV.

This rearrangement joins TRBV7-2 to TRBJ2-2, with 9 bases identical to TRBD2. V lost 5 bases, J lost 3 bases, and 7 bases stayed unmatched. Germline V CDR1 and CDR2: SGHTA, FQGNSA. CDR3 length: 16 residues. CDR3 protein: CASSVGSSGDTGELFF. CDR3 nucleotides: TGTGCCAGCAGCGTCGGGTCTAGCGGGGACACCGGGGAGCTGTTTTTT.

This clone has more than one count but fewer than ten. The gene calls are TRBV6-1 and TRBJ1-4; possibly TRBD1 for D (5 bases). The ends were cut back, 4 bases at V and 6 bases at J, with 21 bases in the middle. Germline lookup yields CDR1 MNHNS and CDR2 SASEGT. The CDR3 spans 17 residues. CDR3 DNA sequence: TGTGCCAGCAGTGGACCCGCTGGGGCCGCGCCCTATGAAAAACTGTTTTTT. It specifies CASSGPAGAAPYEKLFF.

As concerns this clone: The limits of the CDR3 on the DNA are not certain, so only TCRdb's listed CDR3 is given. The V gene is TRBV4-3, the J gene TRBJ2-3; the listed D gene, TRBD2, was not tested against the DNA. Germline assignment: CDR1 LGHNA and CDR2 YSLEER. The CDR3 adds up to 17 amino acids, both ends counted. CDR3 region: CASSQDSVRGSTDTQYF.

This chain joins TRBV5-6 and TRBJ2-7; 9 positions match TRBD2. This CDR3 spans 14 amino acids. V shed 4 bases, J shed 5 bases, and the junction held 7 bases outside the gene matches. In germline, CDR1 is SGHDT, CDR2 YYEEEE. CDR3 sequence (DNA): TGTGCCAGCAGCATCGGCGGGAGGGCCCACGAGCAGTACTTC. Encoded protein: CASSIGGRAHEQYF.

This clone was seen only once. The chain couples TRBV27 to TRBJ2-1; D might be TRBD2 (5 bases). The V and J ends lost 11 bases and 6 bases respectively, with 14 bases between them. The CDR3 has 12 amino acids. Per the germline V gene, CDR1 is MNHEY and CDR2 is SMNVEV (reference sequence). The CDR3 loop reads CAALGEANEQFF. The CDR3 bases are TGTGCCGCCTTGGGAGAGGCCAATGAGCAGTTCTTC.

The V gene is TRBV27, the J gene TRBJ2-7; D possibly corresponds to TRBD2 (7 bases). Trimming pared 7 bases from V and 2 bases from J, leaving 12 bases between. This CDR3 region has 13 residues. CDR1 and CDR2 from the germline V gene are MNHEY and SMNVEV (reference sequence). CDR3 nucleotide sequence: TGTGCCAGCATGCGGGGGCCCGCCTACGAGCAGTACTTC. This translates into CASMRGPAYEQYF.

The gene calls are TRBV6-5 and TRBJ1-2, with a tentative D call TRBD1 (5 bases). Trimming pared 2 bases from V and 6 bases from J, leaving 10 bases between. The V gene's germline CDR1 is MNHEY and CDR2 SVGAGI. The CDR3 loop spans 13 amino acids. CDR3 sequence reads: CASSYAGDDGYTF. The CDR3 region has the DNA TGTGCCAGCAGTTACGCGGGGGATGATGGCTACACCTTC.

This chain joins TRBV4-3 and TRBJ2-2; D might be TRBD2 (6 bases). The CDR3 extends over 17 amino acids. V lost 6 bases, J lost 2 bases, and 19 bases lay in between. The germline V gene has CDR1 LGHNA and CDR2 YSLEER. The chain's CDR3 is CASSPGSGTDNTGELFF. The CDR3 nucleotides read TGCGCCAGCAGTCCGGGATCCGGGACTGATAACACCGGGGAGCTGTTTTTT.

The rearrangement joins TRBV16 to TRBJ1-1; TRBD1 matches 10 bases. Trimming took 2 bases from V and 4 from J; bases not matched to a gene: 4. This CDR3 is built from 15 residues. CDR1 KGHSY and CDR2 FQNENV come from the germline V gene. The CDR3 spells CASSQAGTGATEAFF. The CDR3 DNA sequence: TGTGCCAGCAGCCAAGCAGGGACAGGGGCCACTGAAGCTTTCTTT.

The chain combines TRBV7-9 with TRBJ2-5, with D possibly matching TRBD2 (7 bases). Germline loops: CDR1 SEHNR, CDR2 FQNEAQ (reference sequence). CDR3 length equals 12 residues. Trimming left V 8 bases short and J 5 bases short, with 12 bases between. In DNA, the CDR3 is TGTGCCAGCGTGGCGGGGGCCGAGACCCAGTACTTC. Protein sequence: CASVAGAETQYF. The full variable domain, with the rest looked up from reference TRBV7-9 and TRBJ2-5, is DTGVSQNPRHKITKRGQNVTFRCDPISEHNRLYWYRQTLGQGPEFLTYFQNEAQLEKSRLLSDRFSAERPKGSFSTLEIQRTEQGDSAMYLCASVAGAETQYFGPGTRLLVL.